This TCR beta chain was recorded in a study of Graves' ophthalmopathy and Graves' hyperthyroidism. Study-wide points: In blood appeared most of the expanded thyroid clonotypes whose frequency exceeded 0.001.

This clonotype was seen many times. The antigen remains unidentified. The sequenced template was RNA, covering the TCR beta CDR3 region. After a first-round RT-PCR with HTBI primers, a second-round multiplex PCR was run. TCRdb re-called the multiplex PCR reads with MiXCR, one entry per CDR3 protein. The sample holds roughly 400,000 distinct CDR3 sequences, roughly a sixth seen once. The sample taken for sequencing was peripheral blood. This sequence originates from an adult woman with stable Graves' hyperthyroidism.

This CDR3 reads CATRAGGPSEQYF. CDR3 DNA: TGTGCCACGAGAGCGGGAGGGCCGAGCGAGCAGTACTTC. V gene TRBV28 combines with J gene TRBJ2-7; 10 nucleotides align to TRBD2. Germline V gene lookup returns CDR1 MDHEN and CDR2 SYDVKM. V lost 10 bases to trimming and J lost 6 bases; unmatched junction nucleotides: 9. The CDR3 consists of 13 residues. Using reference TRBV28 and TRBJ2-7 for the parts outside the CDR3, the full variable domain is DVKVTQSSRYLVKRTGEKVFLECVQDMDHENMFWYRQDPGLGLRLIYFSYDVKMKEKGDIPEGYSVSREKKERFSLILESASTNQTSMYLCATRAGGPSEQYFGPGTRLTVT.